This TCR beta chain was found in a study of blood T cells in healthy people across ages. Primers used in a second PCR of about 6 to 11 cycles were a sample-barcoded 5' primer and a J-beta primer mix. In TCRdb, the 5' RACE reads were re-called with MiXCR into one record per CDR3 protein. The sample has about 1.4 million distinct CDR3 sequences, around 55% seen once. The individuals who served as donors were healthy Caucasians living in Russia, aged about 6 to 100. The germline V gene encodes CDR1 SEHNR and CDR2 FQNEAQ (reference sequence). Trimming cost V 3 bases and J 2 bases; bases outside gene matches: 4. This CDR3 region has 15 residues. Study outcomes and limitations: From one million sequenced T cells, diversity estimates were lower bounds. While age rose, TCR beta diversity per million T cells dropped in a roughly linear way. Naive T cell percentage strongly correlated with TCR beta diversity.

Concerning this clonotype: Its antigen is still unknown.

Sequenced input: blood. V is TRBV7-9 and J is TRBJ2-7; 10 nucleotides align to TRBD1. The receptor was isolated from a man between 18 and 29 years old in good health. The CDR3: CASSFWDRGTYEQYF. DNA of the CDR3: TGTGCCAGCAGCTTCTGGGACAGGGGAACCTACGAGCAGTACTTC.